These 25 T cell receptor beta chains share one sample of origin, sequenced in a study of T cell changes during pregnancy in multiple sclerosis. Clones were read by immunoSEQ multiplex PCR, and TCRdb kept only the in-frame ones, dropping some. The sample contains about 80,000 clones, roughly 94% of which appear only once. Material: peripheral blood, obtained before pregnancy. These receptors all come from a female donor with multiple sclerosis, enrolled in a pregnancy study.

V usage is TRBV28 and J usage is TRBJ2-2; TRBD1 might be the D (5 bases). The V and J ends lost 6 bases and 0 bases respectively, with 14 bases between them. This CDR3 contains 16 residues. The germline V gene has CDR1 MDHEN and CDR2 SYDVKM. CDR3 amino acids: CASRPSRAPNTGELFF. The CDR3 bases are TGTGCCAGCAGACCGAGCAGGGCCCCGAACACCGGGGAGCTGTTTTTT.

The chain is built from TRBV19 and TRBJ2-3; TRBD1 matches 8 bases. With 6 bases clipped from V and 2 bases from J, the junction kept 10 bases outside the gene matches. Germline assignment: CDR1 LNHDA and CDR2 SQIVND (reference sequence). The CDR3 contains 16 residues. The CDR3 DNA follows: TGTGCCAGTAGCCTCCCAGGACAGGGAAACACAGATACGCAGTATTTT. It encodes CASSLPGQGNTDTQYF.

This clone was seen just once. The chain combines TRBV9 with TRBJ1-1; D ambiguous. Trimming took off 3 bases at V and 4 bases at J, with 7 bases between the two ends. Germline assignment: CDR1 SGDLS and CDR2 YYNGEE. This CDR3 spans 12 amino acids. CDR3 sequence (DNA): TGTGCCAGCAGCGCAGCGAGCACTGAAGCTTTCTTT. It codes for CASSAASTEAFF.

This rearrangement joins TRBV11-2 to TRBJ1-1; D unresolved. The V and J ends lost 6 bases and 0 bases respectively, with 20 bases between them. Germline CDR1 is SGHAT and CDR2 is FQNNGV. This CDR3 is 17 amino acids long. The CDR3 loop is CASSKLEITELNTEAFF. CDR3 DNA: TGTGCCAGCAGTAAACTCGAGATCACAGAATTGAACACTGAAGCTTTCTTT.

V gene TRBV9 combines with J gene TRBJ2-2; TRBD2 matches 9 bases. The CDR3 loop spans 16 amino acids. With 2 bases clipped from V and 0 bases from J, the junction kept 2 bases outside the gene matches. The germline CDR1 and CDR2 sequences are SGDLS and YYNGEE. CDR3: CASSVSGRPNTGELFF. The CDR3 DNA is TGTGCCAGCAGCGTCAGCGGGAGGCCGAACACCGGGGAGCTGTTTTTT.

The chain combines TRBV19 with TRBJ1-5; a weak D match, TRBD1 (6 bases). The germline V gene encodes CDR1 LNHDA and CDR2 SQIVND (reference sequence). V was shortened by 4 bases and J by 11 bases, with 24 bases between the two germline ends. This CDR3 is 16 amino acids long. The CDR3 sequence is CASSTGRRGTRSTQHF. The CDR3 DNA sequence: TGTGCCAGTAGTACGGGTAGACGTGGGACAAGAAGTACCCAGCATTTT.

This clone was counted once. The rearrangement links TRBV27 to TRBJ2-4; D is unclear. The CDR3 contains 14 residues. The germline CDR1 and CDR2 sequences are MNHEY and SMNVEV (reference sequence). V was trimmed by 4 bases and J by 5 bases, leaving 12 bases between them. The CDR3 loop is CASSSPLRENIQYF. CDR3 nucleotides: TGTGCCAGCAGTTCTCCCCTCCGGGAAAACATTCAGTACTTC.

This chain connects TRBV6-5 to TRBJ2-7, with TRBD2 identical over 8 bases. V gave up 6 bases and J gave up 1 base; unmatched junction bases: 5. CDR1 and CDR2 from the germline V gene are MNHEY and SVGAGI. There are 14 residues in the CDR3. The CDR3 DNA reads TGTGCCAGCAGCCAACTAGCGGAATCCTACGAGCAGTACTTC. The encoded protein is CASSQLAESYEQYF.

The CDR3 loop reads CASSTTGSTNEKLFF. Written as DNA, the CDR3 is TGTGCCAGCAGCACTACTGGATCAACTAATGAAAAACTGTTTTTT. This chain connects TRBV6-5 to TRBJ1-4; D is undetermined. CDR3 length: 15 amino acids. Germline lookup yields CDR1 MNHEY and CDR2 SVGAGI. V was shortened by 6 bases and J by 0 bases, with 11 bases between the two germline ends.

The rearrangement uses TRBV14 and TRBJ2-7; 9 bases match TRBD2. CDR3 length equals 16 residues. CDR1 is SGHDN, CDR2 FVKESK, per germline. Unmatched junction bases numbered 9, after V lost 1 base and J lost 5 bases. CDR3 sequence (DNA): TGTGCCAGCAGCCAAGGCGAGGCTAGCGGGAACCACGAGCAGTACTTC. Translation: CASSQGEASGNHEQYF.

Concerning this clone: One junction end does not reproduce the germline sequence, and a read error may be involved. The J gene is TRBJ2-5, the V gene TRBV29-1; 8 bases map to TRBD2. CDR1 is SQVTM, CDR2 ANQGSEA, per germline. The CDR3 runs 15 residues. The CDR3 reads CSVEAPGLEQETQYF. The DNA of the CDR3 is TGCAGCGTCGAAGCACCGGGACTAGAACAAGAGACCCAGTACTTC.

The gene calls are TRBV11-2 and TRBJ2-3; TRBD1 is a possible D gene (6 bases). The ends were cut back, 3 bases at V and 2 bases at J, with 12 bases in the middle. The CDR3 sequence is 15 residues long. Germline V gene sequence: CDR1 SGHAT, CDR2 FQNNGV. CDR3 DNA sequence: TGTGCCAGCAGCTTTCTGGGGGCCATCACAGATACGCAGTATTTT. This encodes CASSFLGAITDTQYF. The whole variable domain, remainder taken from reference TRBV11-2 and TRBJ2-3, is EAGVAQSPRYKIIEKRQSVAFWCNPISGHATLYWYQQILGQGPKLLIQFQNNGVVDDSQLPKDRFSAERLKGVDSTLKIQPAKLEDSAVYLCASSFLGAITDTQYFGPGTRLTVL.

The V call is TRBV25-1, the J call TRBJ1-1; D is perhaps TRBD1 (6 bases). The V end was cut by 6 bases, the J end by 4 bases, with 12 bases between. The CDR3 has 13 residues. Germline V gives CDR1 MGHDK, CDR2 SYGVNS. CDR3 in amino acids: CASRETGTTEAFF. The CDR3 DNA is TGTGCCAGCAGGGAAACAGGGACCACTGAAGCTTTCTTT.

V gene TRBV28 combines with J gene TRBJ2-7; a possible D gene is TRBD1 (5 bases). The CDR3 is made up of 13 amino acids. V lost 2 bases and J lost 4, with 9 bases in between. CDR1 is MDHEN and CDR2 is SYDVKM in the germline V gene. CDR3 in DNA: TGTGCCAGCAGTTTAGCAGGGAAATACGAGCAGTACTTC. As protein: CASSLAGKYEQYF. Complete variable domain (other parts from reference TRBV28 and TRBJ2-7): DVKVTQSSRYLVKRTGEKVFLECVQDMDHENMFWYRQDPGLGLRLIYFSYDVKMKEKGDIPEGYSVSREKKERFSLILESASTNQTSMYLCASSLAGKYEQYFGPGTRLTVT.

The CDR3 here is CASTPRDREPQHF. CDR3 DNA sequence: TGCGCCAGCACCCCCCGCGACAGGGAGCCCCAGCATTTT. V and J are TRBV5-1 and TRBJ1-5, with TRBD1 matching 7 bases. The germline V gene encodes CDR1 SGHRS and CDR2 YFSETQ. The V gene end was trimmed by 6 bases and the J gene end by 8 bases; junction bases not matched to a gene: 8. The CDR3 is 13 amino acids.

The J gene is TRBJ2-5, the V gene TRBV5-1, with 9 bases identical to TRBD1. The ends lost 4 bases at V and 2 bases at J; junction bases unmatched: 9. The CDR3 has 16 residues. The V gene's germline CDR1 is SGHRS and CDR2 YFSETQ. The CDR3 reads CASSPLQGARQETQYF. CDR3 bases: TGCGCCAGCAGCCCTTTACAGGGGGCTAGACAAGAGACCCAGTACTTC.

The rearrangement joins TRBV27 to TRBJ2-1; 8 bases are a match to TRBD2. Looked up from germline, CDR1 is MNHEY and CDR2 is SMNVEV (reference sequence). The length of the CDR3 is 11 residues. V dropped 7 bases and J dropped 8; count of bases not matched to a gene: 1. This CDR3 is CASTLADEQFF. The CDR3 nucleotides are TGTGCCAGCACACTAGCGGATGAGCAGTTCTTC.

The chain has TRBV28 and TRBJ2-5; D may be TRBD2 (7 bases). The CDR3 sequence is 14 residues long. The germline CDR1 and CDR2 sequences are MDHEN and SYDVKM. V shed 3 bases and J shed 5 bases, with 13 bases lying between them. In nucleotides, the CDR3 is TGTGCCAGCAGTTTCATAGGGGGAGGGGAGACCCAGTACTTC. Amino acids: CASSFIGGGETQYF.

About this clone itself: The junction differs from germline at one of its ends, possibly a read error. This chain uses TRBV7-7 with TRBJ2-1, with TRBD2 identical over 7 bases. The CDR3 is 15 residues long. Germline CDR1 reads SSHAT; CDR2 reads FNYEAQ (reference sequence). The DNA of the CDR3 is TGTGCTAGCAGCTTCAGGGACTACTCCTACAATGAGCAGTTCTTC. Translating gives CASSFRDYSYNEQFF.

This clone was observed a single time. The chain links TRBV7-3 to TRBJ2-3; 9 positions agree with TRBD1. The CDR3 spans 13 residues. Germline V gene data show CDR1 as SGHTA and CDR2 as FQGTGA. V shed 4 bases and J 11 bases; nucleotides not matched to a gene: 7. The CDR3 DNA reads TGTGCCAGCAGCTCTAAACAGGGGGCGAGGCAGTATTTT. Translation gives CASSSKQGARQYF.

This clone occurred a few times. This chain joins TRBV2 and TRBJ1-5, with D uncertain. Germline V gene lookup returns CDR1 SNHLY and CDR2 FYNNEI. The CDR3 extends over 13 amino acids. V was clipped by 5 bases and J by 1 base, with 6 bases between them. In DNA form, the CDR3 reads TGTGCCAGCAGTCGGGGAAGCAATCAGCCCCAGCATTTT. It encodes CASSRGSNQPQHF.

On this clone: This same CDR3 is encoded by further DNA sequences in the sample. CDR3 DNA sequence: TGTGCCAGCAGTTACTCGAGTGATCAGCCCCAGCATTTT. Its translation: CASSYSSDQPQHF. The genes are TRBV6-5 and TRBJ1-5; no clear D. The CDR3 totals 13 residues. The V gene lost 0 bases and the J gene lost 5 bases, with 5 bases spanning the gap. Germline V gene sequence: CDR1 MNHEY, CDR2 SVGAGI.

V is TRBV5-4 and J is TRBJ2-5, with 8 bases aligning to TRBD2. The CDR3 runs 13 residues. Germline assignment: CDR1 SGHNT and CDR2 YYREEE (reference sequence). V dropped 1 base and J dropped 13; count of bases not matched to a gene: 9. The chain's CDR3 is CASSLYRAGGRYF. CDR3 coding DNA: TGTGCCAGCAGCTTGTACAGGGCGGGGGGTCGGTACTTC. Variable domain in full (rest from reference TRBV5-4 and TRBJ2-5): ETGVTQSPTHLIKTRGQQVTLRCSSQSGHNTVSWYQQALGQGPQFIFQYYREEENGRGNFPPRFSGLQFPNYSSELNVNALELDDSALYLCASSLYRAGGRYFGPGTRLLVL.

In nucleotides, the CDR3 is TGTGCCAGCAGCCCGGGAGGCGGAAAACTGTTTTTT. Encoded protein: CASSPGGGKLFF. This chain connects TRBV7-2 to TRBJ1-4; unclear D gene. Germline V CDR1 and CDR2: SGHTA, FQGNSA. V gave up 5 bases and J gave up 10 bases, with 11 bases separating them. This CDR3 region has 12 residues.

The V gene is TRBV28, the J gene TRBJ2-5; possibly TRBD1 for D (6 bases). Per germline, CDR1 MDHEN and CDR2 SYDVKM. V lost 3 bases and J 7 bases, leaving 15 bases between the germline ends. The CDR3 spans 14 residues. The CDR3 spells CASSFDLGAGTQYF. As DNA, the CDR3 is TGTGCCAGCAGTTTCGATTTGGGGGCCGGGACCCAGTACTTC.